These 32 T cell receptor beta chains were all obtained from the same sample, sequenced in a study of technical replicates of blood from a handful of donors (dated by TCRdb to 2016 to 2017). Libraries were prepared through the immunoSEQ multiplex PCR assay. TCRdb holds this immuneACCESS table with in-frame rearrangements only. Some clones are missing; in checked studies, unresolved V genes explain under half, and the rest has no known cause. The sample records about 97,000 clones, 96% of which are singletons. In total, the top ten clones hold roughly 0.33% of the sample. Material: T cells isolated from PBMCs. The receptors were gathered from a human donor in good health.

The chain links TRBV7-2 to TRBJ2-7; TRBD2 aligns across 11 bases. The length of the CDR3 is 14 residues. V shed 3 bases, J shed 4 bases, and the junction held 2 bases outside the gene matches. Germline CDR1 is SGHTA and CDR2 is FQGNSA. The CDR3 DNA follows: TGTGCCAGCAGCTTTACTAGCGGGAGTTACGAGCAGTACTTC. It yields the protein CASSFTSGSYEQYF.

V is TRBV6-5 and J is TRBJ2-7, with no clear D. This CDR3 comprises 12 residues. V was pared by 6 bases and J by 5 bases, with 11 bases between. Germline CDR1 MNHEY, CDR2 SVGAGI. Here the CDR3 DNA reads TGTGCCAGCAGCCGAGGATTAGACGAGCAGTACTTC. Translating gives CASSRGLDEQYF.

This clone was detected only once. V is TRBV6-1 and J is TRBJ1-2; TRBD1 is a possible D gene (6 bases). CDR3 length: 14 amino acids. Germline CDR1 reads MNHNS; CDR2 reads SASEGT. Trimming removed 2 bases from V and 4 bases from J, with 11 bases in between. The chain's CDR3 is CASSEYQGGYGYTF. In nucleotides, the CDR3 is TGTGCCAGCAGTGAATACCAAGGGGGCTATGGCTACACCTTC.

The rearrangement uses TRBV9 and TRBJ1-3, with D tentatively TRBD1 (5 bases). From germline, CDR1 is SGDLS and CDR2 YYNGEE. The CDR3 is 15 residues long. V lost 0 bases, J lost 0 bases, and 7 bases lay in between. CDR3 DNA: TGTGCCAGCAGCGTAGACAGGAGCTCTGGAAACACCATATATTTT. Protein: CASSVDRSSGNTIYF.

The V call is TRBV4-1, the J call TRBJ2-2, with unresolved D. This CDR3 contains 17 residues. Germline CDR1 reads MGHRA; CDR2 reads YSYEKL. V was trimmed by 4 bases and J by 2 bases, leaving 17 bases between them. Here the CDR3 DNA reads TGCGCCAGCAGCCTTCTGTTGAGCCTAGGAAACACCGGGGAGCTGTTTTTT. This gives the protein CASSLLLSLGNTGELFF.

The chain recombines TRBV4-1 with TRBJ2-2; 10 nucleotides line up with TRBD2. Losses at the gene ends were 4 bases for V and 5 bases for J; bases not matched to a gene: 4. CDR1 and CDR2 from the germline V gene are MGHRA and YSYEKL. The CDR3 is made up of 15 amino acids. CDR3 DNA sequence: TGCGCCAGCAGCCTCCTAGCGGGGGAAACCGGGGAGCTGTTTTTT. Amino acids: CASSLLAGETGELFF.

The chain employs TRBV9 and TRBJ2-3; no firm D call. Trimming left V 4 bases short and J 3 bases short, with 15 bases between. In germline, CDR1 is SGDLS, CDR2 YYNGEE. The CDR3 is made up of 15 amino acids. The CDR3 sequence is CASSSGLRSTDTQYF. DNA for the CDR3: TGTGCCAGCAGCTCCGGGTTGCGTAGTACAGATACGCAGTATTTT.

The chain combines TRBV5-1 with TRBJ1-1; D perhaps matches TRBD1 (5 bases). Germline CDR1 SGHRS, CDR2 YFSETQ. The CDR3 sequence is 13 residues long. The V and J ends lost 4 bases and 4 bases respectively, with 11 bases between them. This chain's CDR3 is CASSQGSGTEAFF. The CDR3, as DNA: TGCGCCAGCAGCCAGGGCAGTGGCACTGAAGCTTTCTTT.

The V and J genes are TRBV5-1 and TRBJ2-5, with 7 bases aligning to TRBD1. The length of the CDR3 is 16 residues. The germline CDR1 and CDR2 sequences are SGHRS and YFSETQ. J gave up 5 bases and V 0 bases, and 10 bases lay outside the gene matches. Written as DNA, the CDR3 is TGCGCCAGCAGCTTGGAGAGACAGGGATTGAGGGAGACCCAGTACTTC. Translated, it gives CASSLERQGLRETQYF.

This rearrangement joins TRBV7-9 to TRBJ2-7, with TRBD2 as a possible D gene (5 bases). This CDR3 is built from 14 residues. Trimming shortened V by 1 base and J by 5 bases, and 12 bases separated the two germline ends. Germline V CDR1 and CDR2: SEHNR, FQNEAQ (reference sequence). The DNA for the CDR3 is TGTGCCAGCAGCTTAGATAGGGAGCTGAACGAGCAGTACTTC. It translates to CASSLDRELNEQYF.

The CDR3 region has the DNA TGTGCCAGCAGCTTGGCCGCCCAGTCTAGCGGGTTCACAGATACGCAGTATTTT. Translated, it gives CASSLAAQSSGFTDTQYF. The chain links TRBV5-4 to TRBJ2-3; 8 nucleotides agree with TRBD2. The trim removed 0 bases at V and 2 bases at J, leaving 11 bases unmatched. This CDR3 is 18 amino acids long. The V gene's germline CDR1 is SGHNT and CDR2 YYREEE (reference sequence). The full variable domain, in which reference TRBV5-4 and TRBJ2-3 provide the parts outside the CDR3, is ETGVTQSPTHLIKTRGQQVTLRCSSQSGHNTVSWYQQALGQGPQFIFQYYREEENGRGNFPPRFSGLQFPNYSSELNVNALELDDSALYLCASSLAAQSSGFTDTQYFGPGTRLTVL.

CDR3 coding DNA: TGTGCCATAGGGGGGGCAGATACGCAGTATTTT. Translated, it gives CAIGGADTQYF. The V call is TRBV28, the J call TRBJ2-3; D is possibly TRBD2 (7 bases). Trimming left V 10 bases short and J 4 bases short, with 9 bases between. The CDR3 consists of 11 residues. In germline, CDR1 is MDHEN, CDR2 SYDVKM. The complete variable domain, with remaining parts taken from reference TRBV28 and TRBJ2-3, reads DVKVTQSSRYLVKRTGEKVFLECVQDMDHENMFWYRQDPGLGLRLIYFSYDVKMKEKGDIPEGYSVSREKKERFSLILESASTNQTSMYLCAIGGADTQYFGPGTRLTVL.

CDR3 amino acids: CASREGVGIGYEQYF. CDR3 nucleotides: TGTGCCAGCAGGGAAGGGGTAGGGATCGGCTACGAGCAGTACTTC. The chain has TRBV14 and TRBJ2-7; weak D call: TRBD1 (5 bases). This CDR3 region has 15 residues. V dropped 6 bases and J dropped 3 bases, with 18 bases sitting between them. The germline gives CDR1 SGHDN, CDR2 FVKESK.

The chain joins TRBV19 to TRBJ2-7; 8 nucleotides align to TRBD1. Germline-derived CDR1 and CDR2 are LNHDA and SQIVND (reference sequence). The junction had 12 bases not matched to a gene; V was cut back by 5 bases and J by 6 bases. There are 15 residues in the CDR3. DNA of the CDR3: TGTGCCAGTAGTGTAGGACAGGGAATTTCGGCCGAGCAGTACTTC. Encoded protein: CASSVGQGISAEQYF.

J is TRBJ2-1 and V is TRBV4-3; TRBD2 agrees at 9 bases. CDR1 is LGHNA and CDR2 is YSLEER in the germline V gene. V lost 0 bases, J lost 8 bases, and 5 bases stayed unmatched. This CDR3 region has 15 residues. In nucleotides, the CDR3 is TGCGCCAGCAGCCAAGATAGCGGGAGTGGGTATGAGCAGTTCTTC. This sequence encodes CASSQDSGSGYEQFF.

This sequence joins TRBV5-6 and TRBJ1-2; tentatively, D is TRBD1 (6 bases). Germline CDR1 SGHDT, CDR2 YYEEEE. The CDR3 loop spans 16 amino acids. The V end lost 1 base, the J end lost 8 bases, and 21 bases lay between the germline ends. This CDR3 reads CASSLWPGKTGKGYTF. In DNA form, the CDR3 reads TGTGCCAGCAGCTTGTGGCCGGGGAAAACAGGGAAAGGCTACACCTTC.

This chain links TRBV4-3 with TRBJ2-6; no definite D call. The germline V gene encodes CDR1 LGHNA and CDR2 YSLEER. CDR3 length: 15 residues. V lost 1 base and J lost 1, with 5 bases in between. CDR3 protein: CASSQVASGANVLTF. In nucleotides, the CDR3 is TGCGCCAGCAGCCAAGTGGCTTCTGGGGCCAACGTCCTGACTTTC.

The rearrangement uses TRBV9 and TRBJ1-3; 8 bases are a match to TRBD1. Looked up from germline, CDR1 is SGDLS and CDR2 is YYNGEE. With V trimmed by 4 bases and J by 8 bases, 8 bases remained unmatched. This CDR3 spans 14 amino acids. The CDR3 DNA reads TGTGCCAGCAGCCCCCAGGGACAGGAACACACCATATATTTT. It codes for CASSPQGQEHTIYF.

The V and J genes are TRBV11-3 and TRBJ2-7, with a possible D match to TRBD1 (6 bases). Trimming pared 4 bases from V and 2 bases from J, leaving 12 bases between. Germline CDR1 and CDR2: SGHNT and YENEEA. The length of the CDR3 is 14 residues. The CDR3 coding sequence is TGTGCCAGCAGCTGGGGGCAGGGAGCCTACGAGCAGTACTTC. Encoded protein: CASSWGQGAYEQYF.

J is TRBJ2-7 and V is TRBV9, with 9 bases lining up with TRBD2. The V and J ends lost 1 base and 5 bases, in that order; junction bases with no gene match: 7. Per germline, CDR1 SGDLS and CDR2 YYNGEE. There are 15 residues in the CDR3. The CDR3 bases are TGTGCCAGCAGCGTACGTGATAGCGGGAGCGACGAGCAGTACTTC. Translation gives CASSVRDSGSDEQYF.

This chain uses TRBV10-3 with TRBJ1-1; D gene uncertain. The germline V gene has CDR1 ENHRY and CDR2 SYGVKD. The CDR3 consists of 12 residues. Trimming stripped 2 bases from V and 8 bases from J, with 9 bases between. Here the CDR3 DNA reads TGTGCCATCAGTGAGGCTCGGTCGGAAGCTTTCTTT. Protein: CAISEARSEAFF.

This chain connects TRBV7-2 to TRBJ1-1; unclear D gene. V was trimmed by 1 base and J by 3 bases, leaving 12 bases between them. Germline lookup yields CDR1 SGHTA and CDR2 FQGNSA. The CDR3 length is 15 residues. The CDR3 DNA sequence: TGTGCCAGCAGCTTAGAGGAGGGTTGGGACACTGAAGCTTTCTTT. It codes for CASSLEEGWDTEAFF.

The chain combines TRBV29-1 with TRBJ1-3; no firm D call. V was cut by 5 bases and J by 0 bases, with 14 bases left in between. CDR1 is SQVTM, CDR2 ANQGSEA, per germline. This CDR3 spans 15 amino acids. CDR3 DNA sequence: TGCAGCGTTAAGAGGGATGAGCACTCTGGAAACACCATATATTTT. Residues: CSVKRDEHSGNTIYF.

This chain uses TRBV4-3 with TRBJ2-7; 7 nucleotides line up with TRBD2. The CDR3 covers 16 residues. The J segment lost 5 bases and the V segment lost 0 bases, leaving 10 bases of the junction unmatched. Germline lookup yields CDR1 LGHNA and CDR2 YSLEER. CDR3 residues: CASSQDPSGTIDEQYF. CDR3 DNA sequence: TGCGCCAGCAGCCAAGATCCCAGCGGGACTATCGACGAGCAGTACTTC.

CDR3 sequence reads: CASSLRWTDTQYF. CDR3 in DNA: TGTGCCAGCAGCTTGCGGTGGACAGATACGCAGTATTTT. The gene calls are TRBV5-6 and TRBJ2-3; D remains unclear. V lost 1 base and J lost 3, with 6 bases in between. The CDR3 length is 13 residues. Germline V gene data show CDR1 as SGHDT and CDR2 as YYEEEE.

This chain connects TRBV10-2 to TRBJ2-1; 7 bases match TRBD2. The J segment lost 8 bases and the V segment lost 4 bases, leaving 8 bases of the junction unmatched. The CDR3 consists of 14 residues. CDR1 and CDR2 (germline): WSHSY, SAAADI. DNA for the CDR3: TGCGCCAGCAGTGGGGTGGGAGGGTTGGATGAGCAGTTCTTC. Protein product: CASSGVGGLDEQFF.

This chain uses TRBV28 with TRBJ2-7; D uncertain. Looked up from germline, CDR1 is MDHEN and CDR2 is SYDVKM. V was clipped by 2 bases and J by 1 base, with 9 bases between them. The CDR3 is made up of 14 amino acids. The CDR3 nucleotides are TGTGCCAGCAGTTTAGGGTACAGATCCTACGAGCAGTACTTC. Amino acids: CASSLGYRSYEQYF.

This chain connects TRBV2 to TRBJ2-1; D is possibly TRBD2 (5 bases). The ends were cut back, 8 bases at V and 6 bases at J, with 5 bases in the middle. CDR1 and CDR2 from the germline V gene are SNHLY and FYNNEI. The CDR3 extends over 10 amino acids. The chain's CDR3 is CASLANEQFF. The CDR3 DNA reads as TGTGCCAGCCTAGCCAATGAGCAGTTCTTC.

This clone was seen just once. The chain couples TRBV13 to TRBJ2-5; possibly TRBD2 for D (7 bases). The V gene's germline CDR1 is PRHDT and CDR2 FYEKMQ (reference sequence). Trimming pared 5 bases from V and 5 bases from J, leaving 15 bases between. The CDR3 runs 14 residues. This CDR3 is CASSDIRGAETQYF. The CDR3 nucleotides read TGTGCCAGCAGCGATATTCGGGGGGCCGAGACCCAGTACTTC.

Only one count was recorded for this clone. The chain recombines TRBV28 with TRBJ2-5, with 9 bases lining up with TRBD1. There are 14 residues in the CDR3. Germline V gene sequence: CDR1 MDHEN, CDR2 SYDVKM. Trimming took 4 bases from V and 5 from J; bases not matched to a gene: 5. The CDR3 region has the DNA TGTGCCAGCAGTTCCTGGGACAGGGAGGAGACCCAGTACTTC. As protein: CASSSWDREETQYF.

The V call is TRBV14, the J call TRBJ2-1, with 10 bases that match TRBD1. The junction had 4 bases not matched to a gene; V was cut back by 4 bases and J by 4 bases. The length of the CDR3 is 15 residues. CDR1 and CDR2 (germline): SGHDN, FVKESK. CDR3 region: CASSPPGQGYNEQFF. CDR3 sequence (DNA): TGTGCCAGCAGCCCCCCGGGACAGGGGTACAATGAGCAGTTCTTC.

The genes are TRBV7-9 and TRBJ2-5, with a possible D match to TRBD1 (6 bases). The CDR3 is 14 residues long. V was trimmed by 2 bases and J by 5 bases, leaving 12 bases between them. CDR1 is SEHNR and CDR2 is FQNEAQ in the germline V gene (reference sequence). The CDR3 nucleotides are TGTGCCAGCAGCTTAAGTAGGGGGATGGAGACCCAGTACTTC. Translated, it gives CASSLSRGMETQYF.